The rows below give T cell receptor beta chains drawn from one sample of a study of shared clonotypes between healthy human individuals. Clones were sequenced by immunoSEQ multiplex PCR, and TCRdb holds only the in-frame ones, with some missing. The table has 950,000 to 1,300,000 clones, more than 60% seen once. The sample consisted of memory CD4+ T cells sorted from blood. The origin of the receptors is a man aged 18 to 30 in good health. The CDR3 runs from the conserved cysteine through the conserved F or W. The D gene is left open where the match is weak. Only some rows state a clone size, as once, few, many or a class for expanded clones.

clone_size	v_call	d_call	j_call	cdr3_nt	cdr3_aa
NA	TRBV5-6	NA	TRBJ2-7	TGTGCCAGCAGCTTGAGAGGGGAGGACTACGAGCAGTACTTC	CASSLRGEDYEQYF
NA	TRBV6-6	TRBD2	TRBJ2-1	TGTGCCAGCAATATGGGACTAGCGGAGGGATACAATGAGCAGTTCTTC	CASNMGLAEGYNEQFF
NA	TRBV6-5	NA	TRBJ2-7	TGTGCCAGCAGTCCCGGGCGGCCGAGCTCCTACGAGCAGTACTTC	CASSPGRPSSYEQYF
NA	TRBV7-9	TRBD1	TRBJ2-6	TGTGCCAGCACCCGACAGGGCTCTGGGGCCAACGTCCTGACTTTC	CASTRQGSGANVLTF
NA	TRBV25-1	NA	TRBJ1-2	TGTGCCAGCAGTCAAACAGGGTTCGGCTACACCTTC	CASSQTGFGYTF
NA	TRBV4-1	NA	TRBJ2-2	TGCGCCAGCAGTAGTTGGAGCACGAACACCGGGGAGCTGTTTTTT	CASSSWSTNTGELFF
NA	TRBV20-1	NA	TRBJ1-4	TGCAGTGGTGAGACCGATGAAAAACTGTTTTTT	CSGETDEKLFF
NA	TRBV9	TRBD1	TRBJ1-2	TGTGCCAGCAGCGCCCGAGGGACAGCGGCCTATGGCTACACCTTC	CASSARGTAAYGYTF
NA	TRBV5-1	TRBD1	TRBJ2-7	TGCGCCAGCAGGGCCGGGACAGGGGGCTCCTACGAGCAGTACTTC	CASRAGTGGSYEQYF
few	TRBV6-1	NA	TRBJ1-5	TGTGCCAGCAGTGAAAGGTCGGCAGCAAACAATCAGCCCCAGCATTTT	CASSERSAANNQPQHF
NA	TRBV4-1	NA	TRBJ2-1	TGCGCCAGCAGCCAAGCGTCCTACAATGAGCAGTTCTTC	CASSQASYNEQFF
NA	TRBV10-3	TRBD1	TRBJ2-2	TGTGCCATCAGGGCCTCTGACAGGGGGAACACCGGGGAGCTGTTTTTT	CAIRASDRGNTGELFF
NA	TRBV4-1	NA	TRBJ1-1	TGCGCCAGCAGCCAAGATTCGGGGGTAACTGAAGCTTTCTTT	CASSQDSGVTEAFF
NA	TRBV5-1	NA	TRBJ2-1	TGCGCCAGCAGCTTGGTTAGCGGAAACATCTACAATGAGCAGTTCTTC	CASSLVSGNIYNEQFF
NA	TRBV7-2	NA	TRBJ2-1	TGTGCCAGCAGCTCAAGCGGATACTCCTACAATGAGCAGTTCTTC	CASSSSGYSYNEQFF
NA	TRBV7-2	TRBD2	TRBJ2-5	TGTGCCAGCAGCTTAGTGAGGACTAGCGGGACTGAGACCCAGTACTTC	CASSLVRTSGTETQYF
few	TRBV10-3	NA	TRBJ1-4	TGTGCCATCAGTGGGACAGAGAATGAAAAACTGTTTTTT	CAISGTENEKLFF
many	TRBV29-1	NA	TRBJ1-1	TGCAGCGTTGAAGGGGAGAGGAATGAAGCTTTCTTT	CSVEGERNEAFF
many	TRBV6-5	NA	TRBJ2-3	TGTGCCAGTCGTCCCTCCACAGATACGCAGTATTTT	CASRPSTDTQYF
NA	TRBV5-1	NA	TRBJ2-3	TGCGCCAGCACCCGGGGGGCTAACACAGATACGCAGTATTTT	CASTRGANTDTQYF
once	TRBV7-2	NA	TRBJ1-2	TGTGCCAGCAGCTTGGCAGGGATTTCCTATGGCTACACCTTC	CASSLAGISYGYTF
once	TRBV19	TRBD2	TRBJ2-1	TGTGCCAGTAGTTCTGAAGGCGGGGGATACAATGAGCAGTTCTTC	CASSSEGGGYNEQFF
once	TRBV30	NA	TRBJ2-1	TGTGCCTCGCGCTCCAACTCCTACAATGAGCAGTTCTTC	CASRSNSYNEQFF
NA	TRBV7-2	NA	TRBJ2-1	TGTGCCAGCAGCTTAACTATCCACAATGAGCAGTTCTTC	CASSLTIHNEQFF
NA	TRBV19	NA	TRBJ1-1	TGTGCCAGTAGCTTCACCGCAGGGAACACTGAAGCTTTCTTT	CASSFTAGNTEAFF
once	TRBV5-1	NA	TRBJ2-5	TGCGCCAGCAGCTTGGAACCGAGGCCGCAAGAGACCCAGTACTTC	CASSLEPRPQETQYF
once	TRBV7-2	NA	TRBJ2-5	TGTGCCAGCAGCCTAGCGTCCGGTCCTTGGGAGACCCAGTACTTC	CASSLASGPWETQYF
NA	TRBV10-3	TRBD1	TRBJ2-1	TGTGCCATCAGTGAGGAGACAGGGGTATACAATGAGCAGTTCTTC	CAISEETGVYNEQFF
NA	TRBV11-2	NA	TRBJ2-3	TGTGCCAGCAGCTTACTTTCGGGGGGCACAGATACGCAGTATTTT	CASSLLSGGTDTQYF
NA	TRBV18	NA	TRBJ2-7	TGTGCCAGCTCACCCCTCCGGGGGTACGAGCAGTACTTC	CASSPLRGYEQYF
few	TRBV2	NA	TRBJ2-7	TGTGCCAGCAGTGAAGCGGAGACACGTACCTACGAGCAGTACTTC	CASSEAETRTYEQYF
NA	TRBV6-5	NA	TRBJ1-6	TGTGCCAGCAGAGCCGGGGGGTTCAATAATTCACCCCTCCACTTT	CASRAGGFNNSPLHF
NA	TRBV21-1	NA	TRBJ2-7	TGTGCCAGCAGCTCGCCGGGACACGGCTACGAGCAGTACTTC	CASSSPGHGYEQYF
NA	TRBV9	NA	TRBJ1-6	TGTGCCAGCAGCGTAGAGGACCTCTCCCATTCACCCCTCCACTTT	CASSVEDLSHSPLHF
NA	TRBV15	NA	TRBJ2-3	TGTGCCACCAGCAGGGGTAGGGATACGCAGTATTTT	CATSRGRDTQYF
NA	TRBV11-2	TRBD1	TRBJ2-5	TGTGCCAGCAGCGGACAGGGACAGGGGCAAGAGACCCAGTACTTC	CASSGQGQGQETQYF
once	TRBV6-5	TRBD1	TRBJ1-6	TGTGCCAGCAGTTACTCGGGGACAGGGGGATCACCCCTCCACTTT	CASSYSGTGGSPLHF
once	TRBV4-2	NA	TRBJ2-1	TGTGCCAGCAGCCTAAAAGGCGGGGCAGCCTACAATGAGCAGTTCTTC	CASSLKGGAAYNEQFF
NA	TRBV5-1	NA	TRBJ1-1	TGCGCCAGCAGCTCCCGGGCGGGAACTGAAGCTTTCTTT	CASSSRAGTEAFF
NA	TRBV30	NA	TRBJ1-5	TGTGCCTGGAGTGTACGTGTGGATCAGCCCCAGCATTTT	CAWSVRVDQPQHF
NA	TRBV6-1	NA	TRBJ1-1	TGTGCCAGCAGTGAAGTAGGATGGGCAGGGGACTTGGTAATAACTGAAGCTTTCTTT	CASSEVGWAGDLVITEAFF
NA	TRBV2	NA	TRBJ2-1	TGTGCCAGCAGTGTGGGCAGGAGCTCCTACAATGAGCAGTTCTTC	CASSVGRSSYNEQFF
NA	TRBV19	NA	TRBJ1-1	TGTGCCAGTAGTAGGACAGCTTCGAACACTGAAGCTTTCTTT	CASSRTASNTEAFF
NA	TRBV21-1	NA	TRBJ1-4	TGTGCCAGCAGCAAAGTGACGAGGAGAGGCACGGAAAAACTGTTTTTT	CASSKVTRRGTEKLFF